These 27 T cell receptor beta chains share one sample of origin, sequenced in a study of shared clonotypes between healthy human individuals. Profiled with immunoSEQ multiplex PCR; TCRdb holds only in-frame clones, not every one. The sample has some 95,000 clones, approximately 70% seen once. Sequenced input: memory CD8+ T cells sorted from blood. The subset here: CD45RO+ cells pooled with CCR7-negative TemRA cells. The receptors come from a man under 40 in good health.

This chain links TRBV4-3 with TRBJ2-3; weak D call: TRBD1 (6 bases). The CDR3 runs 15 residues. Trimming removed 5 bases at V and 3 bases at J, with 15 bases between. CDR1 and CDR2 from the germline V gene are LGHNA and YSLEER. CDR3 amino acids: CASSYREQGTDTQYF. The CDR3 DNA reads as TGCGCCAGCAGCTACCGGGAACAGGGAACAGATACGCAGTATTTT.

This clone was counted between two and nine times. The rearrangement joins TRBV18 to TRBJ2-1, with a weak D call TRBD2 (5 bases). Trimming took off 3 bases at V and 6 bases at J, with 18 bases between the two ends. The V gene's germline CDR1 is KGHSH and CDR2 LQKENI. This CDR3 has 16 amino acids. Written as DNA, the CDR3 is TGTGCCAGCTCACCGAGGGCAGCTAAGCTTCCCAATGAGCAGTTCTTC. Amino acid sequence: CASSPRAAKLPNEQFF.

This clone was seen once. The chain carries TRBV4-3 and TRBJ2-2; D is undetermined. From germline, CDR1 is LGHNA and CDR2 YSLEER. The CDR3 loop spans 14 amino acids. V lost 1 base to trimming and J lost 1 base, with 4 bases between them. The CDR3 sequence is CASSQGQNTGELFF. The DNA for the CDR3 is TGCGCCAGCAGCCAAGGACAGAACACCGGGGAGCTGTTTTTT.

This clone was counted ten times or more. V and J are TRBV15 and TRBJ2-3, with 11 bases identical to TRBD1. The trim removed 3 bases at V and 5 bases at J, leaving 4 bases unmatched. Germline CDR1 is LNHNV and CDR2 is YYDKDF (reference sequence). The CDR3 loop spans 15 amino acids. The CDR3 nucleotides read TGTGCCACCAGCAGGGACAGGGGGCATGGAGATACGCAGTATTTT. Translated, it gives CATSRDRGHGDTQYF.

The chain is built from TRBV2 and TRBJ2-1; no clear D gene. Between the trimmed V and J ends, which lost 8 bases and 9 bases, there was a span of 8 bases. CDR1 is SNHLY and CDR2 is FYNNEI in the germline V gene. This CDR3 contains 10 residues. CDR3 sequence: CASSDIEQFF. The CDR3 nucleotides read TGTGCCAGCTCAGACATTGAGCAGTTCTTC.

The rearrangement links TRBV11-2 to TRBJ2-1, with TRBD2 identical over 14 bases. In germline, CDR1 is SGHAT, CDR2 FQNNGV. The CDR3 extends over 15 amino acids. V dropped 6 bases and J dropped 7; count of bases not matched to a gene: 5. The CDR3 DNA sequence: TGTGCCAGCAGGACCGGGACTAGCGGGAGAAATGAGCAGTTCTTC. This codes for CASRTGTSGRNEQFF.

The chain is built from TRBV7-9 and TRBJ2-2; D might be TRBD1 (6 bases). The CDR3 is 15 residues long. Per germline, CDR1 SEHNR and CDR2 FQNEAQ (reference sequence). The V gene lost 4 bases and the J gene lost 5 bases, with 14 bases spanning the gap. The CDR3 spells CASSSPGTNTGELFF. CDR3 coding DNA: TGTGCCAGCAGCTCCCCCGGGACAAATACCGGGGAGCTGTTTTTT.

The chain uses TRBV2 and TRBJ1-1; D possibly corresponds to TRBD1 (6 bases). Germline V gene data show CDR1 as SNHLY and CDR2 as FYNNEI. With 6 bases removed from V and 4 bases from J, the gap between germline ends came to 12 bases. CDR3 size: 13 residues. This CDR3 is CASSIQGTTEAFF. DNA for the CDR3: TGTGCCAGCAGCATACAGGGTACCACTGAAGCTTTCTTT.

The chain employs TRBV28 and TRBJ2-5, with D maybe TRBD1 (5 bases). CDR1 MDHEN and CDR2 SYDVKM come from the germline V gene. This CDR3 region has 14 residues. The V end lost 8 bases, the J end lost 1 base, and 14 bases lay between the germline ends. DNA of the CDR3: TGTGCCAGCGAGGATGACGACAGCCAAGAGACCCAGTACTTC. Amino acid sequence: CASEDDDSQETQYF. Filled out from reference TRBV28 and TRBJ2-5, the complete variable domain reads DVKVTQSSRYLVKRTGEKVFLECVQDMDHENMFWYRQDPGLGLRLIYFSYDVKMKEKGDIPEGYSVSREKKERFSLILESASTNQTSMYLCASEDDDSQETQYFGPGTRLLVL.

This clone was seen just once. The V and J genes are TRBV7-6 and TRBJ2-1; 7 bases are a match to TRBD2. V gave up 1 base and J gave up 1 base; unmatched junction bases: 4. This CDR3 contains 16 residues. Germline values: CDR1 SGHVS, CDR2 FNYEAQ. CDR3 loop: CASSLGLAASYNEQFF. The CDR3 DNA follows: TGTGCCAGCAGCTTAGGACTAGCCGCATCCTACAATGAGCAGTTCTTC.

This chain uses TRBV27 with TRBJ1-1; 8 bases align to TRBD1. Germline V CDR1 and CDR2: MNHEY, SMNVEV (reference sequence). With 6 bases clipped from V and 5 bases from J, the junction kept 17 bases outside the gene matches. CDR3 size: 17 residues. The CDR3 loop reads CASSRRTGKVAQTEAFF. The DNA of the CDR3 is TGTGCCAGCAGCCGGAGGACAGGGAAGGTCGCGCAAACTGAAGCTTTCTTT.

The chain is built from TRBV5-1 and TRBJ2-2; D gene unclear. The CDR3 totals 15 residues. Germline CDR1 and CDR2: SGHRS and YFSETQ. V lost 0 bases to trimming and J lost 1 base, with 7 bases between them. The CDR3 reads CASSLAGGNTGELFF. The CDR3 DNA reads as TGCGCCAGCAGCTTGGCGGGTGGGAACACCGGGGAGCTGTTTTTT.

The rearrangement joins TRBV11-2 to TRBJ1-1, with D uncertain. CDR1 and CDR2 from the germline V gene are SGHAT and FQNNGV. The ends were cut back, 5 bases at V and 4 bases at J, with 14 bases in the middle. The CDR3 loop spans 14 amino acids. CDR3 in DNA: TGTGCCAGCAGCCCCAGCCTAAACCCCACTGAAGCTTTCTTT. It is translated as CASSPSLNPTEAFF.

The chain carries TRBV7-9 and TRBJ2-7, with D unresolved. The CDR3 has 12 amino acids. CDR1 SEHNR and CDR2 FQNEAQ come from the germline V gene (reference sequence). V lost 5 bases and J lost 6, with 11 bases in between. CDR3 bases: TGTGCCAGCAGCCTAGGTACCTCCGAGCAGTACTTC. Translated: CASSLGTSEQYF.

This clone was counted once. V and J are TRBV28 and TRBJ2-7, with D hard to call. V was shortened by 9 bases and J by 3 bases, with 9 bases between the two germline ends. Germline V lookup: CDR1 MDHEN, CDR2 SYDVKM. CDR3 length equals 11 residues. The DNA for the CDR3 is TGTGCCAGTGCGTGGTTCTACGAGCAGTACTTC. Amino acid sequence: CASAWFYEQYF.

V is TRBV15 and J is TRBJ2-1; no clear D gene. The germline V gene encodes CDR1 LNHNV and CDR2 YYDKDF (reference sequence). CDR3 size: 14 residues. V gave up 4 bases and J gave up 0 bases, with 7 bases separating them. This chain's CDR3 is CATSKESSYNEQFF. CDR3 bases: TGTGCCACCAGCAAGGAAAGCTCCTACAATGAGCAGTTCTTC. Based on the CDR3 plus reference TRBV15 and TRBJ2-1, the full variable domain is DAMVIQNPRYQVTQFGKPVTLSCSQTLNHNVMYWYQQKSSQAPKLLFHYYDKDFNNEADTPDNFQSRRPNTSFCFLDIRSPGLGDTAMYLCATSKESSYNEQFFGPGTRLTVL.

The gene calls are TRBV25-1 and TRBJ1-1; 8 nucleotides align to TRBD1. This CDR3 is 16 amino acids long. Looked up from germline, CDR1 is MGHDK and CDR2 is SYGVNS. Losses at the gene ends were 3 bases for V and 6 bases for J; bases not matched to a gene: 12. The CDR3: CASSDVFLQGESEAFF. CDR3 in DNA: TGTGCCAGCAGTGATGTGTTTTTACAGGGGGAATCTGAAGCTTTCTTT.

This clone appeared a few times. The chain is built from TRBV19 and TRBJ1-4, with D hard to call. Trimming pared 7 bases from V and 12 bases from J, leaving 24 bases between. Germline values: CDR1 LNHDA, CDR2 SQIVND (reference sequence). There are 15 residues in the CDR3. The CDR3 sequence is CASTTGRAARKELFF. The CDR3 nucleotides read TGTGCCAGTACTACCGGACGGGCCGCGCGAAAGGAACTGTTTTTT.

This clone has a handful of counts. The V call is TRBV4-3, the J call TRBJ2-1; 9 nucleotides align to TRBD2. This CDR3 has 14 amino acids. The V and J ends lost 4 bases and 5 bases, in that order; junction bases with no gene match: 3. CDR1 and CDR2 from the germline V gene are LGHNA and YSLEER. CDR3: CASSRLADNNEQFF. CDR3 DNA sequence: TGCGCCAGCAGCCGACTAGCGGATAACAATGAGCAGTTCTTC.

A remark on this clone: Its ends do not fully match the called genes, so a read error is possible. The DNA of the CDR3 is TGTGCCAGCAGTTTAAGGGGCCGGGGGAGGTCCTTT. It translates to CASSLRGRGRSF. The rearrangement uses TRBV28 and TRBJ1-1, with D perhaps TRBD1 (5 bases). This CDR3 is built from 12 residues. Germline CDR1 reads MDHEN; CDR2 reads SYDVKM.

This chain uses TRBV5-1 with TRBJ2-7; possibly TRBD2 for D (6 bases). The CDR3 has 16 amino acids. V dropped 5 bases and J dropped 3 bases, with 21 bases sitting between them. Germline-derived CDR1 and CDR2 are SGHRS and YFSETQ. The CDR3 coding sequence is TGCGCCAGCAGTCGGCTAGCGAGCACCAAAATCTACGAGCAGTACTTC. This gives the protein CASSRLASTKIYEQYF. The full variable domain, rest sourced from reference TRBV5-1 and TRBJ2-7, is KAGVTQTPRYLIKTRGQQVTLSCSPISGHRSVSWYQQTPGQGLQFLFEYFSETQRNKGNFPGRFSGRQFSNSRSEMNVSTLELGDSALYLCASSRLASTKIYEQYFGPGTRLTVT.

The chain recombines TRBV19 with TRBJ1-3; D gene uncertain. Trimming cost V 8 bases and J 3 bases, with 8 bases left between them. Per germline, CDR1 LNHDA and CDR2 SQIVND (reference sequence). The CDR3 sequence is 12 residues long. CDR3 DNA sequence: TGTGCCAGTGGAGTCCATGGAAACACCATATATTTT. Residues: CASGVHGNTIYF.

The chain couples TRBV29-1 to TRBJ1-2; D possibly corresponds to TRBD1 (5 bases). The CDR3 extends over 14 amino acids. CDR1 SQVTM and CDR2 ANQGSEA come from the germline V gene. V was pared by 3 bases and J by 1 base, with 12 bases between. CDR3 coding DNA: TGCAGCGTTGACCAGGGTTTAGGTAACTATGGCTACACCTTC. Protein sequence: CSVDQGLGNYGYTF.

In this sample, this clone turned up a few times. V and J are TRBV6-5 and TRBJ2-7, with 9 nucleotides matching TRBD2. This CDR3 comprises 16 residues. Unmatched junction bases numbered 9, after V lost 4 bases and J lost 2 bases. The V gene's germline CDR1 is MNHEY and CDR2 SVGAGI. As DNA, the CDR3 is TGTGCCAGCAGTTGGGGGGCTAGCGGGAATACCTACGAGCAGTACTTC. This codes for CASSWGASGNTYEQYF.

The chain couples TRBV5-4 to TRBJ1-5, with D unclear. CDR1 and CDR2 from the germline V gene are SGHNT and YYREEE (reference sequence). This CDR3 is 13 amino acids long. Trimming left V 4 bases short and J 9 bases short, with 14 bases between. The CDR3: CASSGDRQGPQHF. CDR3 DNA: TGTGCCAGCAGCGGTGACCGGCAAGGGCCCCAGCATTTT.

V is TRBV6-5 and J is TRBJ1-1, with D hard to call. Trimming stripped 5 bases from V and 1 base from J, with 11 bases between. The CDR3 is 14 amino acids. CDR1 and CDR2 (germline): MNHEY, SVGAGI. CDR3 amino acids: CASSDGLSNTEAFF. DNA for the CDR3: TGTGCCAGCAGTGACGGACTGTCGAACACTGAAGCTTTCTTT.

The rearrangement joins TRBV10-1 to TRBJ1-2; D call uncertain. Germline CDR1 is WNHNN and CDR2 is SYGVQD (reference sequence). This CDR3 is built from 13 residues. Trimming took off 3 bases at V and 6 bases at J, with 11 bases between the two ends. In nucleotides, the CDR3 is TGCGCCAGCAGTGATTCACGCCGTGATGGCTACACCTTC. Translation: CASSDSRRDGYTF.